A selection of T cell receptor beta chains follows, all from one sample in a study of shared clonotypes between healthy human individuals. Sequencing was performed with immunoSEQ multiplex PCR; in TCRdb, only in-frame clones are kept and a portion is missing. The sample gives about 460,000 clones, approximately 71% of which show up once; approximately 12% is in the top ten. Sequencing used PBMCs. The receptors were gathered from a woman between 35 and 50 years old in good health. Some clones in this sample may be carry-over from other donors' samples. Each CDR3 is given with its conserved first and last residue. The D gene is left open where the match is weak. The size of a clone is reported for some rows only, either as once, few or many, or as a class for expanded clones.

d_call	v_call	clone_size	j_call	cdr3_nt	cdr3_aa
TRBD1	TRBV5-6	-	TRBJ2-5	TGTGCCAGCAGCTTGACAGGGGCGGGCGAGCGGACCCAGTACTTC	CASSLTGAGERTQYF
-	TRBV6-6	-	TRBJ1-4	TGTGCCAGCAGTTCCGGGGGTTCTTGGGAAAAACTGTTTTTT	CASSSGGSWEKLFF
-	TRBV4-1	few	TRBJ2-2	TGCGCCAGCAGCCAAGTTCGGCTAGCGATATCGACCGGGGAGCTGTTTTTT	CASSQVRLAISTGELFF
TRBD2	TRBV6-5	-	TRBJ2-5	TGTGCCAGCAGTTGGACGGGGGGGAGGAGTGAGACCCAGTACTTC	CASSWTGGRSETQYF
-	TRBV6-5	-	TRBJ1-4	TGTGCCAGCAGCCTTGGGGAGGGGAGCACTGAAAAACTGTTTTTT	CASSLGEGSTEKLFF
-	TRBV5-6	-	TRBJ1-1	TGTGCCAGCAGCACGGACATAAGGTACACTGAAGCTTTCTTT	CASSTDIRYTEAFF
TRBD2	TRBV5-1	-	TRBJ2-3	TGCGCCAGCAGCCCCCGGACTAGCGGGAGGCCAACAGATACGCAGTATTTT	CASSPRTSGRPTDTQYF
TRBD2	TRBV7-2	-	TRBJ2-7	TGTGCCAGCAGCACTACTAGCGGAGGTAATTACGAGCAGTACTTC	CASSTTSGGNYEQYF
-	TRBV28	many	TRBJ1-2	TGTGCCAGCAGGGCAGGGGACTATGGCTACACCTTC	CASRAGDYGYTF
-	TRBV2	many	TRBJ1-5	TGTGCCAGCATAGGGGGGGTCGGCCAGCCCCAGCATTTT	CASIGGVGQPQHF
TRBD2	TRBV4-2	-	TRBJ2-1	TGTGCCAGCAGCCAGGGAAGGCTAGCGGGAGCCAATGAGCAGTTCTTC	CASSQGRLAGANEQFF
-	TRBV11-2	-	TRBJ2-7	TGTGCCAGCAGCAATAGGGTGTCCGGGCACTACGAGCAGTACTTC	CASSNRVSGHYEQYF
-	TRBV30	many	TRBJ2-3	TGTGCCTGGAGTGTCAGGGGAAGCACAGATACGCAGTATTTT	CAWSVRGSTDTQYF
TRBD2	TRBV7-2	once	TRBJ2-2	TGTGCCAGCAGCTCCTCGAGCGGGAGCACCGGGGAGCTGTTTTTT	CASSSSSGSTGELFF
-	TRBV7-9	-	TRBJ2-7	TGTGCCAGCACCCCCGGCAGGGACTACGAGCAGTACTTC	CASTPGRDYEQYF
-	TRBV28	-	TRBJ2-1	TGTGCCAGCCGGGGGAGCTACAATGAGCAGTTCTTC	CASRGSYNEQFF
-	TRBV6-1	-	TRBJ2-2	TGTGCCAGCAAGGAGGGAACGAACACCGGGGAGCTGTTTTTT	CASKEGTNTGELFF
-	TRBV5-1	few	TRBJ1-1	TGCGCCAGCAAAGAGCCGAACACTGAAGCTTTCTTT	CASKEPNTEAFF
-	TRBV29-1	-	TRBJ2-7	TGCAGCGTTGGTCGGACAGCCAAATACGAGCAGTACTTC	CSVGRTAKYEQYF
-	TRBV27	-	TRBJ2-7	TGTGCCAGCAGTTTTGAAGGGGGCGGGACTGAGCAGTACTTC	CASSFEGGGTEQYF
TRBD2	TRBV5-4	-	TRBJ2-1	TGTGCCAGCAGCTTTAAGGCGGGAGCGAACAATGAGCAGTTCTTC	CASSFKAGANNEQFF
-	TRBV5-1	-	TRBJ2-7	TGCGCCAGCAGCGGGGACGGTTCGGTAAACGAGCAGTACTTC	CASSGDGSVNEQYF
-	TRBV6-5	-	TRBJ1-4	TGTGCCAGCAGTTATGACTCGACAGCTGAAAAACTGTTTTTT	CASSYDSTAEKLFF
TRBD2	TRBV15	-	TRBJ2-3	TGTGCCACCAGCAGTGAACTAGCGGGACACGGCACAGATACGCAGTATTTT	CATSSELAGHGTDTQYF
-	TRBV5-1	-	TRBJ2-3	TGCGCCAGCAGCCCCGAGATGCCAGATACGCAGTATTTT	CASSPEMPDTQYF
-	TRBV27	once	TRBJ2-2	TGTGCCAGCCAATCCGGGGCCGGGGAGCTGTTTTTT	CASQSGAGELFF
-	TRBV21-1	-	TRBJ1-3	TGTGCCAGCAGCAATAACCGGGACAGGGAGGGTGGAAACACCATATATTTT	CASSNNRDREGGNTIYF
TRBD1	TRBV5-6	-	TRBJ2-2	TGTGCCAGCAGCTTGGGACAGGGGGTTTTAGGGGAGCTGTTTTTT	CASSLGQGVLGELFF
-	TRBV29-1	few	TRBJ2-3	TGCAGCGTTAAACCCGGGACAGATACGCAGTATTTT	CSVKPGTDTQYF
-	TRBV19	-	TRBJ1-2	TGTGCCAGTAGTATAGTAGGCAGGGAGAACTATGGCTACACCTTC	CASSIVGRENYGYTF
-	TRBV18	once	TRBJ1-5	TGTGCCAGCTCACCATCCAATAGCAATCAGCCCCAGCATTTT	CASSPSNSNQPQHF
TRBD1	TRBV7-8	-	TRBJ2-5	TGTGCCAGCAGTCTGGGACAGGCTCCTCGTAAAGAGACCCAGTACTTC	CASSLGQAPRKETQYF
-	TRBV5-1	few	TRBJ1-4	TGCGCCAGCAGCTTGGCAACGGCAACTAATGAAAAACTGTTTTTT	CASSLATATNEKLFF
-	TRBV11-1	-	TRBJ2-6	TGTGCCAGCAGTATTTCGGACACCTCTGGGGCCAACGTCCTGACTTTC	CASSISDTSGANVLTF
TRBD2	TRBV11-2	-	TRBJ2-3	TGTGCCAGCAGCCCGGGACTAGCGACAGATACGCAGTATTTT	CASSPGLATDTQYF
-	TRBV10-3	once	TRBJ1-5	TGTGCCACAGACGATAGCAATCAGCCCCAGCATTTT	CATDDSNQPQHF
-	TRBV10-3	-	TRBJ1-1	TGTGCCATCAGACCTCGGGGGAACACTGAAGCTTTCTTT	CAIRPRGNTEAFF
TRBD2	TRBV5-1	-	TRBJ2-3	TGCGCCAGCAGCTTGGGGCTAGCGGGAGGGCCCACAGATACGCAGTATTTT	CASSLGLAGGPTDTQYF
TRBD2	TRBV28	-	TRBJ2-3	TGTGCCAGCAGTTTCTCATGGGAGGGATTCACAGATACGCAGTATTTT	CASSFSWEGFTDTQYF
TRBD1	TRBV29-1	-	TRBJ2-7	TGCAGCGTTGAAGTGACAGGGGGCTCCTACGAGCAGTACTTC	CSVEVTGGSYEQYF
-	TRBV7-2	-	TRBJ1-1	TGTGCCAGCAGCTTAGGAGGCAGCCTCACTGAAGCTTTCTTT	CASSLGGSLTEAFF
TRBD2	TRBV28	-	TRBJ2-3	TGTGCCAGCAGTCCCATGCCCTCGACTAGCGGGAGGTTTCGTGGCACAGATACGCAGTATTTT	CASSPMPSTSGRFRGTDTQYF